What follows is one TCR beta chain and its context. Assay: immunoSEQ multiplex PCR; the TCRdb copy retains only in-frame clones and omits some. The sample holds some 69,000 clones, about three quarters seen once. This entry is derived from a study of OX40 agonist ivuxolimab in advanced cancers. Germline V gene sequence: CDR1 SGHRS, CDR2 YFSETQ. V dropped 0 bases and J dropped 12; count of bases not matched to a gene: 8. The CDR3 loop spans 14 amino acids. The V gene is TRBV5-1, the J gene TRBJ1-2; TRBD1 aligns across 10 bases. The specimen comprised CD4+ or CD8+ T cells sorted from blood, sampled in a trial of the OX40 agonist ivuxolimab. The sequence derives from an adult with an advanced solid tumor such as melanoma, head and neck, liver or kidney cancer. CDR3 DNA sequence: TGCGCCAGCAGCTTGGAACGAAGGGACAGGGGAAACACCTTC. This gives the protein CASSLERRDRGNTF.